Below are 12 T cell receptor beta chains sequenced from a single sample in a study of T cell repertoires in cytomegalovirus infection. From the reads, TCRdb called clonotypes with MiXCR, one entry per CDR3 protein. The sample contains 450,000 to 550,000 distinct CDR3 sequences, roughly 43% of which appear only once. Their target antigens are unknown. Sequencing used cultured PBMCs, obtained from culture after CMV antigen stimulation. The receptors here all came from a human donor in good health (CMV status not recorded). Some clones in this sample may be carry-over from other donors' samples.

The chain joins TRBV7-2 to TRBJ1-4, with D hard to call. The CDR3 is made up of 13 amino acids. The germline CDR1 and CDR2 sequences are SGHTA and FQGNSA. Trimming removed 3 bases at V and 7 bases at J, with 9 bases between. CDR3 region: CASSFGVTEKLFF. The CDR3 DNA follows: TGTGCCAGCAGCTTTGGGGTTACTGAAAAACTGTTTTTT.

This clonotype showed up just a few times. The CDR3 sequence is CAISDLSGEGTGELFF. The CDR3 DNA reads as TGTGCCATCAGTGACCTTTCGGGGGAGGGCACCGGGGAGCTGTTTTTT. The V call is TRBV10-3, the J call TRBJ2-2; 7 nucleotides agree with TRBD2. Trimming cost V 3 bases and J 4 bases; bases outside gene matches: 8. The CDR3 sequence is 16 residues long. Germline CDR1 ENHRY, CDR2 SYGVKD.

Points on this clonotype: An end of the junction differs from the germline gene, which may be a read error. The genes are TRBV7-2 and TRBJ2-3; 10 nucleotides line up with TRBD2. The CDR3 spans 13 residues. Germline V lookup: CDR1 SGHTA, CDR2 FQGNSA. The DNA for the CDR3 is TGTGCCAGCAGCTCGACTAGCGGGCAAACTCGGGGTTTT. The encoded protein is CASSSTSGQTRGF.

This clonotype was recorded once. The gene calls are TRBV6-1 and TRBJ2-4, with 8 nucleotides matching TRBD1. V lost 5 bases and J lost 7; bases outside the gene matches: 7. Germline V gives CDR1 MNHNS, CDR2 SASEGT. The CDR3 sequence is 14 residues long. The DNA for the CDR3 is TGTGCCAGCAGTTACTTCGACAGGGGTAACATTCAGTACTTC. Its translation: CASSYFDRGNIQYF.

V is TRBV5-5 and J is TRBJ1-5; a possible D gene is TRBD1 (5 bases). Germline loops: CDR1 SGHKS, CDR2 YYEKEE (reference sequence). V gave up 6 bases and J gave up 2 bases, with 12 bases separating them. This CDR3 region has 14 residues. CDR3 loop: CASTWDAGNQPQHF. DNA for the CDR3: TGTGCCAGCACCTGGGACGCCGGCAATCAGCCCCAGCATTTT.

CDR3 in amino acids: CASSSGPPGIQYF. The DNA for the CDR3 is TGTGCCAGCAGTAGCGGGCCCCCGGGCATTCAGTACTTC. The chain couples TRBV6-2 or TRBV6-3 to TRBJ2-4; D possibly corresponds to TRBD2 (6 bases). This CDR3 comprises 13 residues. Germline V gene lookup returns CDR1 MNHEY and CDR2 SVGEGT. Deletions cut 5 bases from V and 9 bases from J, with 14 bases between.

The chain joins TRBV6-6 to TRBJ1-5, with D possibly matching TRBD1 (6 bases). Germline CDR1 and CDR2: MNHNY and SVGAGI (reference sequence). V lost 6 bases, J lost 5 bases, and 14 bases lay in between. The CDR3 length is 14 residues. The CDR3 bases are TGTGCCAGCAGGGATCCGACAGGCGATCAGCCCCAGCATTTT. Protein: CASRDPTGDQPQHF.

The J gene is TRBJ2-7, the V gene TRBV7-2; 7 positions agree with TRBD1. The V and J ends lost 5 bases and 7 bases, in that order; junction bases with no gene match: 8. CDR1 is SGHTA and CDR2 is FQGNSA in the germline V gene. The CDR3 sequence is 13 residues long. This CDR3 reads CASSHWTGREQYF. In nucleotides, the CDR3 is TGTGCCAGCAGCCACTGGACAGGAAGGGAGCAGTACTTC.

The rearrangement uses TRBV19 and TRBJ1-6; no clear D. The length of the CDR3 is 13 residues. Trimming removed 8 bases from V and 10 bases from J, with 15 bases in between. Germline V CDR1 and CDR2: LNHDA, SQIVND (reference sequence). The CDR3 region is CASRPGGLSPLHF. Here the CDR3 DNA reads TGTGCCAGTCGCCCGGGAGGGTTGTCACCCCTCCACTTT.

The V call is TRBV6-2 or TRBV6-3, the J call TRBJ2-5, with D possibly being TRBD1 or TRBD2 (5 bases each). Germline lookup yields CDR1 MNHEY and CDR2 SVGEGT. Trimming shortened V by 6 bases and J by 2 bases, and 13 bases separated the two germline ends. This CDR3 is built from 14 residues. The chain's CDR3 is CASRTGPVQETQYF. In DNA, the CDR3 is TGTGCCAGCAGAACGGGACCAGTGCAAGAGACCCAGTACTTC.

V gene TRBV5-5 combines with J gene TRBJ1-2; TRBD1 is a possible D gene (6 bases). Germline-derived CDR1 and CDR2 are SGHKS and YYEKEE (reference sequence). The CDR3 runs 14 residues. V was cut by 4 bases and J by 4 bases, with 14 bases left in between. CDR3 sequence (DNA): TGTGCCAGCAGCAATCTACAGGGAAGCTATGGCTACACCTTC. It translates to CASSNLQGSYGYTF.

This clonotype has only a few counts. The chain uses TRBV20-1 and TRBJ2-1, with 8 bases aligning to TRBD2. Per germline, CDR1 DFQATT and CDR2 SNEGSKA (reference sequence). The CDR3 is made up of 18 amino acids. V was clipped by 0 bases and J by 4 bases; unmatched bases: 14. CDR3 sequence (DNA): TGCAGTGCTAGAGATGGGGGGACTAGGAGGGGAACATACAATGAGCAGTTCTTC. This sequence encodes CSARDGGTRRGTYNEQFF.